This T cell receptor (beta chain) is drawn from a study of identical twins. Study-level findings and limits: The analysis was cross-sectional rather than longitudinal within donors. Out-of-frame alpha sequences common to twins were enriched for low generation probability. Models predicted less out-of-frame TCR alpha sharing in monozygotic twins than was found. There were fewer insertions in abundant cord blood beta clonotypes, but memory repertoires showed no such pattern.

This CDR3 region has 15 residues. Germline V gene lookup returns CDR1 LNHNV and CDR2 YYDKDF (reference sequence). J gave up 6 bases and V 5 bases, and 9 bases lay outside the gene matches. Note on this clonotype: Its antigen is currently unknown.

TCRdb recomputed calls from the 5' RACE reads with MiXCR, one row per CDR3 protein. The table lists 1.5 million to 2 million distinct CDR3 sequences, around a third of them singletons. This receptor was identified in a newborn girl in good health. The chain couples TRBV15 to TRBJ2-3; 9 bases are a match to TRBD1. Sequenced: cord blood. The CDR3 sequence is CATSSGTGSRDTQYF. As DNA, the CDR3 is TGTGCCACCAGCTCCGGGACAGGGTCAAGGGATACGCAGTATTTT.